This passage covers 12 T cell receptor beta chains from one sample sequenced in a study of T cell changes during pregnancy in multiple sclerosis. Method: immunoSEQ multiplex PCR; TCRdb's copy keeps in-frame clones and lacks some. The sample includes more than 25,000 clones, 80% to 90% of them seen just once. The specimen was CD8+ T cells from peripheral blood mononuclear cells, collected in the third trimester of pregnancy. The receptors were gathered from a female donor with multiple sclerosis, enrolled in a pregnancy study.

CDR3 residues: CASSNEGTVQETQYF. In DNA form, the CDR3 reads TGTGCCAGCAGCAACGAGGGGACAGTCCAAGAGACCCAGTACTTC. This rearrangement joins TRBV7-9 to TRBJ2-5; 7 nucleotides agree with TRBD1. From germline, CDR1 is SEHNR and CDR2 FQNEAQ (reference sequence). Trimming took 5 bases from V and 1 from J; bases not matched to a gene: 7. This CDR3 has 15 amino acids. The full variable domain, its missing parts supplied by reference TRBV7-9 and TRBJ2-5, is DTGVSQNPRHKITKRGQNVTFRCDPISEHNRLYWYRQTLGQGPEFLTYFQNEAQLEKSRLLSDRFSAERPKGSFSTLEIQRTEQGDSAMYLCASSNEGTVQETQYFGPGTRLLVL.

The gene calls are TRBV6-4 and TRBJ2-3, with 8 bases lining up with TRBD2. This CDR3 is 14 amino acids long. Germline assignment: CDR1 MRHNA and CDR2 SNTAGT. The J segment lost 4 bases and the V segment lost 0 bases, leaving 0 bases of the junction unmatched. The CDR3: CASSDSAGADTQYF. In nucleotides, the CDR3 is TGTGCCAGCAGTGACTCAGCGGGAGCAGATACGCAGTATTTT.

The chain has TRBV19 and TRBJ2-2, with 7 bases that match TRBD1. Germline V gene lookup returns CDR1 LNHDA and CDR2 SQIVND (reference sequence). This CDR3 has 16 residues. V was clipped by 3 bases and J by 1 base; unmatched bases: 5. CDR3 protein: CASSIGQELNTGELFF. As DNA, the CDR3 is TGTGCCAGTAGTATTGGACAGGAACTGAACACCGGGGAGCTGTTTTTT.

CDR3 DNA sequence: TGTGCCAGTAGTATAAAAGCGGGGGGTTACAATGAGCAGTTCTTC. Its protein product is CASSIKAGGYNEQFF. This chain joins TRBV19 and TRBJ2-1; the match to TRBD2 covers 9 bases. The ends lost 2 bases at V and 4 bases at J; junction bases unmatched: 3. The CDR3 has 15 amino acids. The V gene's germline CDR1 is LNHDA and CDR2 SQIVND (reference sequence).

This CDR3 reads CASSLGQGPYEQYF. Here the CDR3 DNA reads TGTGCCAGCAGCTTGGGTCAGGGTCCCTACGAGCAGTACTTC. V usage is TRBV5-5 and J usage is TRBJ2-7, with D tentatively TRBD1 (5 bases). Trimming took off 0 bases at V and 2 bases at J, with 9 bases between the two ends. This CDR3 spans 14 amino acids. Germline CDR1 is SGHKS and CDR2 is YYEKEE (reference sequence).

The chain has TRBV7-8 and TRBJ2-1; 7 bases are shared with TRBD2. The J segment lost 1 base and the V segment lost 8 bases, leaving 8 bases of the junction unmatched. This CDR3 spans 15 amino acids. The germline gives CDR1 SGHVS, CDR2 FQNEAQ. CDR3 residues: CASGAAGVSYNEQFF. Here the CDR3 DNA reads TGTGCCAGCGGGGCGGCGGGAGTTTCCTACAATGAGCAGTTCTTC.

V usage is TRBV7-9 and J usage is TRBJ2-1; D call uncertain. The CDR3 has 16 residues. The V gene's germline CDR1 is SEHNR and CDR2 FQNEAQ (reference sequence). The V end lost 8 bases, the J end lost 6 bases, and 23 bases lay between the germline ends. For the CDR3, the DNA is TGTGCCAGCTCCAAATTCAGGCAACCCTTCGGCAATGAGCAGTTCTTC. It encodes CASSKFRQPFGNEQFF.

V and J are TRBV29-1 and TRBJ1-2; D call uncertain. Germline V CDR1 and CDR2: SQVTM, ANQGSEA. V dropped 7 bases and J dropped 4 bases, with 16 bases sitting between them. This CDR3 spans 13 amino acids. The CDR3 DNA reads TGCAGCGCGGGAGGAGGGCTAGGCTATGGCTACACCTTC. Its protein is CSAGGGLGYGYTF.

The chain uses TRBV28 and TRBJ2-7; TRBD2 might be the D (6 bases). CDR3 length: 12 residues. The V end lost 5 bases, the J end lost 4 bases, and 9 bases lay between the germline ends. The V gene's germline CDR1 is MDHEN and CDR2 SYDVKM. CDR3: CASSQAGYEQYF. The CDR3 coding sequence is TGTGCCAGCAGTCAGGCGGGATACGAGCAGTACTTC. Variable domain in full (rest from reference TRBV28 and TRBJ2-7): DVKVTQSSRYLVKRTGEKVFLECVQDMDHENMFWYRQDPGLGLRLIYFSYDVKMKEKGDIPEGYSVSREKKERFSLILESASTNQTSMYLCASSQAGYEQYFGPGTRLTVT.

J is TRBJ2-3 and V is TRBV13; 8 nucleotides agree with TRBD2. The CDR3 covers 15 residues. From germline, CDR1 is PRHDT and CDR2 FYEKMQ (reference sequence). After removal of 2 bases from V and 2 bases from J, the junction contained 3 bases not matched to a gene. The DNA for the CDR3 is TGTGCCAGCAGCTTAACCGGACTAGCCACAGATACGCAGTATTTT. It translates to CASSLTGLATDTQYF. Complete variable domain (other parts from reference TRBV13 and TRBJ2-3): AAGVIQSPRHLIKEKRETATLKCYPIPRHDTVYWYQQGPGQDPQFLISFYEKMQSDKGSIPDRFSAQQFSDYHSELNMSSLELGDSALYFCASSLTGLATDTQYFGPGTRLTVL.

The chain links TRBV29-1 to TRBJ2-1, with 10 bases that match TRBD1. From germline, CDR1 is SQVTM and CDR2 ANQGSEA. The J segment lost 6 bases and the V segment lost 6 bases, leaving 8 bases of the junction unmatched. CDR3 length: 14 amino acids. DNA for the CDR3: TGCAGCGTCGACCGGGACAGGGGATCCAATGAGCAGTTCTTC. Its protein is CSVDRDRGSNEQFF.

The gene calls are TRBV19 and TRBJ1-5; 12 bases line up with TRBD1. CDR1 and CDR2 (germline): LNHDA, SQIVND (reference sequence). With 5 bases clipped from V and 4 bases from J, the junction kept 9 bases outside the gene matches. The CDR3 has 17 amino acids. CDR3 nucleotides: TGTGCCAGTAGTCACGCGAGGGACAGGGGGCCAAATCAGCCCCAGCATTTT. Translating it yields CASSHARDRGPNQPQHF. Drawing the rest from reference TRBV19 and TRBJ1-5, the complete variable domain is DGGITQSPKYLFRKEGQNVTLSCEQNLNHDAMYWYRQDPGQGLRLIYYSQIVNDFQKGDIAEGYSVSREKKESFPLTVTSAQKNPTAFYLCASSHARDRGPNQPQHFGDGTRLSIL.